This T cell receptor (beta chain) derives from a study of cytomegalovirus exposure and HLA in healthy donors. Overall study findings and caveats: Later analysis showed TCR association rates varying by HLA locus, highest for DRB1 and lowest for HLA-C. Sequencing artifact likely explains a cluster of highly shared sequence variants. Later analysis identified about 17,000 TCR beta sequences associated with HLA alleles, using a false discovery rate threshold of 0.05. The study flagged some 170 TCR beta chains as cytomegalovirus-associated.

PCR primers comprised 60 Vbeta and 13 Jbeta primers. Produced via immunoSEQ multiplex PCR; TCRdb's table is partial and in-frame only. The sample records nearly 95,000 clones, 63% being singletons. This clone came up a few times. The target antigen is unknown. The TCR sequence derives from a woman aged 25 to 39 in good health and CMV-seronegative. Specimen: PBMCs.

CDR3: CASSLPRQGYEQYF. The CDR3 nucleotides read TGTGCCAGCAGCCTGCCCCGACAGGGCTACGAGCAGTACTTC. The chain recombines TRBV7-9 with TRBJ2-7; 7 nucleotides match TRBD1. The CDR3 has 14 amino acids. Per the germline V gene, CDR1 is SEHNR and CDR2 is FQNEAQ (reference sequence). Losses at the gene ends were 5 bases for V and 3 bases for J; bases not matched to a gene: 7.